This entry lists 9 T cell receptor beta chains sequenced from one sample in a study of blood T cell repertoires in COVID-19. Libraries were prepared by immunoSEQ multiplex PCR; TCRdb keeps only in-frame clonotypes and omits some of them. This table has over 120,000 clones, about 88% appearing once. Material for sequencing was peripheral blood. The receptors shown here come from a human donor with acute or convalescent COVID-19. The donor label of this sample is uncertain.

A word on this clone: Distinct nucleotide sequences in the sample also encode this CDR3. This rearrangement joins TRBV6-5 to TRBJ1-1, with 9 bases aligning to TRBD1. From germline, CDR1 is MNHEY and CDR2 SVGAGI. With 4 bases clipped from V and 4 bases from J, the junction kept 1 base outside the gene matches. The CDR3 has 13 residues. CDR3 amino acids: CASSLTGGTEAFF. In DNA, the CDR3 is TGTGCCAGCAGTTTGACAGGGGGCACTGAAGCTTTCTTT.

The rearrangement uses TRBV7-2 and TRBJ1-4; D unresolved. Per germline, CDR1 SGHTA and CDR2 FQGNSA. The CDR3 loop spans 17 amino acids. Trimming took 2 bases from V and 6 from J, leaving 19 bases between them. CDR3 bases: TGTGCCAGCAGCTTATTTCCCCACAGCGTCGGGGATGAAAAACTGTTTTTT. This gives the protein CASSLFPHSVGDEKLFF.

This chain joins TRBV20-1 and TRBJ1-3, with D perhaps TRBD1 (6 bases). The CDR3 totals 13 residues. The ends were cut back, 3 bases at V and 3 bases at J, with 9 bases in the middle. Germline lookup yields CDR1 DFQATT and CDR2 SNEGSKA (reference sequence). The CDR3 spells CSASRTDGNTIYF. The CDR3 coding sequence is TGCAGTGCTAGTCGGACAGATGGAAACACCATATATTTT.

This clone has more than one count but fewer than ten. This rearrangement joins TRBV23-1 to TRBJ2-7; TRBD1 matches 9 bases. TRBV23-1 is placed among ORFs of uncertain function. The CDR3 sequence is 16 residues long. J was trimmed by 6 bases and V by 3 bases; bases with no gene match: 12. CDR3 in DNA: TGCGCCAGCAGTCACCCTGGGACAGGGCCCCACTCCGAGCAGTACGTC. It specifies CASSHPGTGPHSEQYV.

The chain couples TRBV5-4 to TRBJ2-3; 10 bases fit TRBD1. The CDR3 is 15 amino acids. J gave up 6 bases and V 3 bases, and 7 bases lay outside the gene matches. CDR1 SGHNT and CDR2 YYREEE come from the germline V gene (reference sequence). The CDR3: CASSSRTGGMDTQYF. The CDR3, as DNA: TGTGCCAGCAGCTCACGGACAGGGGGAATGGATACGCAGTATTTT. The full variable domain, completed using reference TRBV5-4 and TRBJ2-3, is ETGVTQSPTHLIKTRGQQVTLRCSSQSGHNTVSWYQQALGQGPQFIFQYYREEENGRGNFPPRFSGLQFPNYSSELNVNALELDDSALYLCASSSRTGGMDTQYFGPGTRLTVL.

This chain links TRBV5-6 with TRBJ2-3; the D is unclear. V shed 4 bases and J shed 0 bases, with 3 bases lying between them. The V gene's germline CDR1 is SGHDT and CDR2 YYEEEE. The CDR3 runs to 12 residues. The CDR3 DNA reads TGTGCCAGCAGCCCTAGCACAGATACGCAGTATTTT. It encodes CASSPSTDTQYF. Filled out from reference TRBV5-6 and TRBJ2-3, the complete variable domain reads DAGVTQSPTHLIKTRGQQVTLRCSPKSGHDTVSWYQQALGQGPQFIFQYYEEEERQRGNFPDRFSGHQFPNYSSELNVNALLLGDSALYLCASSPSTDTQYFGPGTRLTVL.

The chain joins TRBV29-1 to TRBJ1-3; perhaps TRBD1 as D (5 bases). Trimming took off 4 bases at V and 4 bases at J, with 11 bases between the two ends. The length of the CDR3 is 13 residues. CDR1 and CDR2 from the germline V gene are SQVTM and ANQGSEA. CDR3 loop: CSVGGGGGNTIYF. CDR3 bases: TGCAGCGTTGGCGGGGGGGGAGGAAACACCATATATTTT.

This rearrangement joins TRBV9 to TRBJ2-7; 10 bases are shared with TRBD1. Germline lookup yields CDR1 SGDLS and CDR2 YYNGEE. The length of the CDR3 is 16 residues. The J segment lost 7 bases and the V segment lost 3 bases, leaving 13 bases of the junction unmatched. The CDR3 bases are TGTGCCAGCAGCGCGGAAACGGGGGACAGGGGCGGGGAGCAGTACTTC. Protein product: CASSAETGDRGGEQYF.

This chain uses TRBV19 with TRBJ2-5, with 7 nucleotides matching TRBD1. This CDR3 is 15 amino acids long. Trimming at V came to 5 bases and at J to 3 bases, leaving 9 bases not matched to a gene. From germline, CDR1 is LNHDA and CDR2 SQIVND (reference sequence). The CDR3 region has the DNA TGTGCCAGTAGTCGCGACAGGGCGGAAGAAGAGACCCAGTACTTC. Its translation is CASSRDRAEEETQYF. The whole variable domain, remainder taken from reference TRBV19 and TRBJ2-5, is DGGITQSPKYLFRKEGQNVTLSCEQNLNHDAMYWYRQDPGQGLRLIYYSQIVNDFQKGDIAEGYSVSREKKESFPLTVTSAQKNPTAFYLCASSRDRAEEETQYFGPGTRLLVL.